Following are 6 T cell receptor beta chains from one sample sequenced in a study of blood T cell repertoires in COVID-19. Assay: immunoSEQ multiplex PCR; the TCRdb copy retains only in-frame clones and omits some. Counted here are about 27,000 clones, 91% occurring once; the ten biggest clones make up approximately 15%. The sample consisted of peripheral blood. The receptors here all came from a human donor with active COVID-19. The donor label of this sample is uncertain.

The rearrangement uses TRBV5-1 and TRBJ1-3, with D hard to call. Germline V gene data show CDR1 as SGHRS and CDR2 as YFSETQ. The CDR3 loop spans 13 amino acids. Trimming stripped 3 bases from V and 7 bases from J, with 11 bases between. CDR3 bases: TGCGCCAGCAGCTCCCTCGCGGGTAACACCATATATTTT. This encodes CASSSLAGNTIYF.

This chain joins TRBV4-1 and TRBJ2-1; TRBD2 matches 7 bases. CDR1 MGHRA and CDR2 YSYEKL come from the germline V gene. V trimming: 0 bases; J trimming: 0 bases; junction bases outside the gene matches: 2. This CDR3 contains 16 residues. The CDR3 is CASSQDWGGSYNEQFF. The CDR3 bases are TGCGCCAGCAGCCAAGATTGGGGGGGCTCCTACAATGAGCAGTTCTTC.

V usage is TRBV6-1 and J usage is TRBJ2-5; TRBD2 agrees at 8 bases. V dropped 2 bases and J dropped 6; count of bases not matched to a gene: 8. There are 15 residues in the CDR3. Germline V gives CDR1 MNHNS, CDR2 SASEGT. The CDR3, as DNA: TGTGCCAGCAGTGAAACGGGGGGGGGCCGAAAGACCCAGTACTTC. This codes for CASSETGGGRKTQYF.

V usage is TRBV28 and J usage is TRBJ2-1, with 7 bases that match TRBD2. After removal of 7 bases from V and 5 bases from J, the junction contained 11 bases not matched to a gene. CDR3 length equals 15 residues. The germline V gene has CDR1 MDHEN and CDR2 SYDVKM. The CDR3 sequence: CASNWGGDLDNEQFF. As DNA, the CDR3 is TGTGCCAGCAATTGGGGGGGGGATTTAGACAATGAGCAGTTCTTC.

The chain has TRBV6-5 and TRBJ1-1; 10 bases fit TRBD1. The CDR3 totals 14 residues. V shed 7 bases, J shed 5 bases, and the junction held 7 bases outside the gene matches. Germline V lookup: CDR1 MNHEY, CDR2 SVGAGI. The CDR3 DNA is TGTGCCAGCAACCCGACAGGGGGCCGTACTGAAGCTTTCTTT. Residues: CASNPTGGRTEAFF.

The chain recombines TRBV5-4 with TRBJ2-2; D perhaps matches TRBD1 (6 bases). Germline V gene lookup returns CDR1 SGHNT and CDR2 YYREEE (reference sequence). The ends were cut back, 2 bases at V and 2 bases at J, with 13 bases in the middle. The CDR3 totals 16 residues. The DNA of the CDR3 is TGTGCCAGCAGCTTTCTCAACAGGGATAACACCGGGGAGCTGTTTTTT. Its protein product is CASSFLNRDNTGELFF.